This T cell receptor (beta chain) was observed in a study of cytomegalovirus exposure and HLA in healthy donors. CDR1 and CDR2 (germline): MRHNA, SNTAGT. With 3 bases clipped from V and 4 bases from J, the junction kept 2 bases outside the gene matches. The CDR3 length is 15 residues. PCR amplification relied on 60 Vbeta primers (plus 13 Jbeta primers). Method: immunoSEQ multiplex PCR; TCRdb's copy keeps in-frame clones and lacks some. This table has 110,000 or so clones, approximately 80% appearing once. Turning to this clone: Its matching antigen is unknown. This CDR3 is also generated by other DNA sequences in the sample.

Whole-study findings and limits: A later analysis linked a missense DCLRE1C variant to TCR beta V- and J-gene trimming. Later examination showed HLA-associated TCR beta chains had greater clonal expansion than equally common others. In a later analysis, productive TCRs from donors in an Asian-associated ancestry cluster reportedly carried fewer N-insertions than the cohort mean.

This clonotype was obtained from a man aged 40-49 years in good health and CMV-seropositive. The V call is TRBV6-4, the J call TRBJ2-3; 12 bases map to TRBD2. Sequencing used PBMCs. DNA of the CDR3: TGTGCCAGCAGTGAGACTAGCGGGGGTTCAGATACGCAGTATTTT. This translates into CASSETSGGSDTQYF.